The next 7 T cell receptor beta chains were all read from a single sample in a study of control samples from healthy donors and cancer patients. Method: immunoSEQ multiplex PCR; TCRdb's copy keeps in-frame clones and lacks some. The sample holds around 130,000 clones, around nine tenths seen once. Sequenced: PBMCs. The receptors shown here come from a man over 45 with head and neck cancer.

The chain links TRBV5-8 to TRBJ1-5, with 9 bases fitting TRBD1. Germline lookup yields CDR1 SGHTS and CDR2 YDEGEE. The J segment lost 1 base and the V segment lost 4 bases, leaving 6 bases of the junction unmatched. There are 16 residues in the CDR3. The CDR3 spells CASSKFGQGSNQPQHF. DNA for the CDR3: TGTGCCAGCAGCAAATTCGGACAGGGGAGCAATCAGCCCCAGCATTTT.

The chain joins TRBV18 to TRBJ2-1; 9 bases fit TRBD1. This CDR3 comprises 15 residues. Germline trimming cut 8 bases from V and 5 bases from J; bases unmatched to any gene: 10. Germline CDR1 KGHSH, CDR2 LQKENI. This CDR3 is CASTNRGRIHNEQFF. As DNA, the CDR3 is TGTGCCAGCACCAACAGGGGGCGAATCCACAATGAGCAGTTCTTC.

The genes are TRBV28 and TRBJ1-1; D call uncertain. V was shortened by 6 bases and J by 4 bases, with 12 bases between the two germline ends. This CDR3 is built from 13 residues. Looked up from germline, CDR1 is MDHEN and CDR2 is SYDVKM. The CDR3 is CASRPAGGTEAFF. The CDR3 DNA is TGTGCCAGCAGACCGGCAGGAGGCACTGAAGCTTTCTTT.

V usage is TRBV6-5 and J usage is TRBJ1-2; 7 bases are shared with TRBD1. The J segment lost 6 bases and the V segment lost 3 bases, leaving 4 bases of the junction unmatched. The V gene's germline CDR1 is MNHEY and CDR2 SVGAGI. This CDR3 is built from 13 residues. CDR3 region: CASSYTGEHGYTF. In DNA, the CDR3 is TGTGCCAGCAGTTATACAGGGGAACATGGCTACACCTTC.

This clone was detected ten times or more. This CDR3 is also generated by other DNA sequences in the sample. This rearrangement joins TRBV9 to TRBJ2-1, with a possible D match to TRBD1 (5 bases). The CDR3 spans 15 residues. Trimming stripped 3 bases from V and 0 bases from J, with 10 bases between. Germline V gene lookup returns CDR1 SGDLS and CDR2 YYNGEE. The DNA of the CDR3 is TGTGCCAGCAGCGCTCAGGGCAACTCCTACAATGAGCAGTTCTTC. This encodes CASSAQGNSYNEQFF.

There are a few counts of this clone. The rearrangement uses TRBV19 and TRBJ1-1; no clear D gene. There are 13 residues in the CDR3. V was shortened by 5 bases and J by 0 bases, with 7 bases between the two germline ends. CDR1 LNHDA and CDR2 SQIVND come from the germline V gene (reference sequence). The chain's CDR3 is CASSPTLNTEAFF. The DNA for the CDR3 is TGTGCCAGTAGTCCCACCCTGAACACTGAAGCTTTCTTT.

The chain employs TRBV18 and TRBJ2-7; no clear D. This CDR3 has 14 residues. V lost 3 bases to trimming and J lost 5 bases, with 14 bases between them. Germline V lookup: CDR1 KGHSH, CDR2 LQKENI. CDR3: CASSPLGRSNEQYF. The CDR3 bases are TGTGCCAGCTCACCCCTAGGAAGGTCCAACGAGCAGTACTTC.